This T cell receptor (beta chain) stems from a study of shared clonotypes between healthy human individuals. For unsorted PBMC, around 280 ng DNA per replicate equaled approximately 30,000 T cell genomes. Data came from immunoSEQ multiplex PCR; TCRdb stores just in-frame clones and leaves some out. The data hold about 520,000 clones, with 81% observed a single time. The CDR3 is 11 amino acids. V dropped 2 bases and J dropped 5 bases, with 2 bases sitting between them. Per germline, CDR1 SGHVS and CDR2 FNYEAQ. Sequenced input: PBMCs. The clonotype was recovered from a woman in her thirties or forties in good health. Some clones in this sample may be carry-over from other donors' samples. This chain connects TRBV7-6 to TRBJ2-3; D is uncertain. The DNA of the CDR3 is TGTGCCAGCAGCTTAAAAGATACGCAGTATTTT. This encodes CASSLKDTQYF.